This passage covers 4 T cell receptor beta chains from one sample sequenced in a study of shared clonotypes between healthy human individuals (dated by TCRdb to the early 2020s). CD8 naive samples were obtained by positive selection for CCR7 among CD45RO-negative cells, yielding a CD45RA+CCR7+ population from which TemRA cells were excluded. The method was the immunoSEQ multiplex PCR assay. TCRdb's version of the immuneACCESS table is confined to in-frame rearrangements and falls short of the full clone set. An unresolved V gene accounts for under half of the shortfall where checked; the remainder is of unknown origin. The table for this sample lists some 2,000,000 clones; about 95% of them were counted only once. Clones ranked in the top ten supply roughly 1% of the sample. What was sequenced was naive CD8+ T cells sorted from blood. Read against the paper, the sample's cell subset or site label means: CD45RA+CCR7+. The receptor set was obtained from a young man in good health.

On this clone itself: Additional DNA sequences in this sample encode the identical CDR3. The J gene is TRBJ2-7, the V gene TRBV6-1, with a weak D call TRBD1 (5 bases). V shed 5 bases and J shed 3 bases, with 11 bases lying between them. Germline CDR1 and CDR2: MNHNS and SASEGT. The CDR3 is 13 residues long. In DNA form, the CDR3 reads TGTGCCAGCAGTCCTGACAGTAACTACGAGCAGTACTTC. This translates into CASSPDSNYEQYF.

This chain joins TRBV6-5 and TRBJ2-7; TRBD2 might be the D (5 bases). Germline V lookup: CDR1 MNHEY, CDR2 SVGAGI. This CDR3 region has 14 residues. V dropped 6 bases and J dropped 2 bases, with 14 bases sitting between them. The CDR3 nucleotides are TGTGCCAGCAGGGGGTCGGGATCTACCTACGAGCAGTACTTC. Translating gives CASRGSGSTYEQYF.

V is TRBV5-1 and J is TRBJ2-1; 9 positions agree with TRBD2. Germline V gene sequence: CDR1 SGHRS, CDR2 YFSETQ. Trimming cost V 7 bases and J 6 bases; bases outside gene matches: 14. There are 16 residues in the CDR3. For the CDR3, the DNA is TGCGCCAGCTCGATAGGGTGGACTAGCGATGTCAATGAGCAGTTCTTC. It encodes CASSIGWTSDVNEQFF.

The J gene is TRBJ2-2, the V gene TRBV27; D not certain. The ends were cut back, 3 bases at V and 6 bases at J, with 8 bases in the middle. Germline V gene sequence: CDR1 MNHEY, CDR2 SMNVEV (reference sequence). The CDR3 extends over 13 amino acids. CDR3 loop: CASSFLAAGELFF. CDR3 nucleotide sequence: TGTGCCAGCAGTTTTTTGGCGGCCGGGGAGCTGTTTTTT.